This T cell receptor beta chain was retrieved from a study of blood T cell repertoires in COVID-19. At the level of the study: The origin of the acute and convalescent COVID-19 samples was the United States, Italy and Spain.

Authors' processing steps: Reference gene primer amplification yielded estimated nucleated cell counts. Only in-frame clones appear in the TCRdb table, and some are missing; sequencing was by immunoSEQ multiplex PCR. V and J calls and clone size are those listed in that table; D and trimming were worked out from the DNA. The sample carries fewer than 300,000 clones, 86% recorded once. This clone showed up just once. This CDR3 spans 16 amino acids. The trim removed 1 base at V and 4 bases at J, leaving 8 bases unmatched. The germline gives CDR1 LGHNA, CDR2 YNFKEQ. This sequence joins TRBV4-2 and TRBJ1-2, with TRBD1 matching 8 bases. The origin of this receptor is a man aged 35-49 years who had recovered from COVID-19. Sequenced material: peripheral blood. CDR3 loop: CASSQGDETGAYGYTF. The CDR3, as DNA: TGTGCCAGCAGCCAAGGGGATGAGACAGGGGCCTATGGCTACACCTTC.